The 11 T cell receptor beta chains in this list originate from one sample, sequenced in a study of cytomegalovirus exposure and HLA in healthy donors. The PCR employed 60 Vbeta primers together with 13 Jbeta primers. This table comes from immunoSEQ multiplex PCR, and its TCRdb copy is limited to in-frame clones, with some not included. The sample carries 140,000 to 150,000 clones, 65% to 85% recorded once. The sequenced material came from PBMCs. The receptors shown here come from a woman in her thirties or forties in good health and CMV-seropositive.

About this clone: Sequence at one end of the junction differs from germline and may be a read error. V and J are TRBV18 and TRBJ1-2; D remains ambiguous. Germline-derived CDR1 and CDR2 are KGHSH and LQKENI. This CDR3 spans 14 amino acids. The CDR3 region is CASSPQAEPTGYTF. Written as DNA, the CDR3 is TGTGCCAGCTCGCCACAAGCGGAACCGACTGGCTACACCTTC.

The rearrangement links TRBV7-2 to TRBJ2-3, with D perhaps matching TRBD2 (5 bases). V lost 7 bases to trimming and J lost 4 bases, with 15 bases between them. CDR3 length equals 14 residues. CDR1 and CDR2 (germline): SGHTA, FQGNSA. The DNA of the CDR3 is TGTGCCAGCAACACGGGGTTGCGGGCAGATACGCAGTATTTT. Its translation: CASNTGLRADTQYF.

The V and J genes are TRBV4-1 and TRBJ2-5; D is possibly TRBD2 (6 bases). The CDR3 has 14 amino acids. Germline assignment: CDR1 MGHRA and CDR2 YSYEKL. V was pared by 3 bases and J by 4 bases, with 12 bases between. CDR3 bases: TGCGCCAGCAGCCAGGGTGGGGGGTCAGAGACCCAGTACTTC. It specifies CASSQGGGSETQYF.

The chain employs TRBV7-7 and TRBJ2-3; the match to TRBD1 covers 8 bases. The CDR3 is made up of 15 amino acids. V lost 5 bases, J lost 0 bases, and 4 bases stayed unmatched. The germline gives CDR1 SSHAT, CDR2 FNYEAQ (reference sequence). CDR3 protein: CASSPGTGSTDTQYF. In nucleotides, the CDR3 is TGTGCCAGCAGCCCCGGGACAGGAAGCACAGATACGCAGTATTTT.

The rearrangement uses TRBV29-1 and TRBJ2-7, with D possibly being TRBD1 (6 bases). Trimming shortened V by 5 bases and J by 7 bases, and 9 bases separated the two germline ends. Germline assignment: CDR1 SQVTM and CDR2 ANQGSEA. CDR3 length: 10 amino acids. CDR3 nucleotide sequence: TGCAGCGTTTTGAGGGGGGAGCAGTACTTC. The encoded protein is CSVLRGEQYF.

This clone showed up just a few times. The V and J genes are TRBV27 and TRBJ2-7; perhaps TRBD2 as D (5 bases). Germline V gene sequence: CDR1 MNHEY, CDR2 SMNVEV (reference sequence). This CDR3 is 12 amino acids long. V dropped 11 bases and J dropped 1 base, with 12 bases sitting between them. The CDR3 sequence is CASGSGSYEQYF. In nucleotides, the CDR3 is TGTGCCTCGGGGTCGGGGTCCTACGAGCAGTACTTC.

The chain joins TRBV7-9 to TRBJ2-5; 7 bases are a match to TRBD1. The DNA matches TRBJ2-7 better at its end, which makes the J call doubtful. The CDR3 is 12 residues long. The V gene's germline CDR1 is SEHNR and CDR2 FQNEAQ (reference sequence). The CDR3 DNA reads TGTGCCAGCAGCGCAAGACAGGGCGAGCAGTACTTC. Protein product: CASSARQGEQYF.

V and J are TRBV9 and TRBJ2-2, with D perhaps matching TRBD2 (6 bases). Germline CDR1 reads SGDLS; CDR2 reads YYNGEE. V was pared by 3 bases and J by 0 bases, with 9 bases between. The CDR3 contains 15 residues. CDR3 nucleotide sequence: TGTGCCAGCAGCGCTCGGGGGACGAACACCGGGGAGCTGTTTTTT. Translation: CASSARGTNTGELFF.

The chain couples TRBV10-3 to TRBJ2-2; TRBD1 matches at 8 bases. This CDR3 spans 15 amino acids. Germline V gene data show CDR1 as ENHRY and CDR2 as SYGVKD. V dropped 7 bases and J dropped 1; count of bases not matched to a gene: 5. The CDR3 DNA reads as TGTGCCATCACTACCGGGACAGGGAACACCGGGGAGCTGTTTTTT. This codes for CAITTGTGNTGELFF.

The rearrangement joins TRBV30 to TRBJ1-1; D uncertain. CDR3 length: 16 amino acids. V lost 1 base and J lost 1, with 16 bases in between. The germline gives CDR1 GTSNPN, CDR2 SVGIG (reference sequence). The CDR3 coding sequence is TGTGCCTGGAGTGCACCCGGAGGTCTACGGAACACTGAAGCTTTCTTT. Amino acid sequence: CAWSAPGGLRNTEAFF.

This chain connects TRBV19 to TRBJ1-6; possibly TRBD1 for D (6 bases). Trimming removed 5 bases at V and 5 bases at J, with 19 bases between. Germline lookup yields CDR1 LNHDA and CDR2 SQIVND (reference sequence). The CDR3 spans 17 residues. The CDR3 DNA reads TGTGCCAGTAGTCCCCGGGGGGGCCTGGTCGATAATTCACCCCTCCACTTT. Amino acids: CASSPRGGLVDNSPLHF.